This T cell receptor beta chain originates from a study of shared clonotypes between healthy human individuals (dated by TCRdb to the early 2020s). For the wider study: A couple of women and a few men aged 18 to 49 years were included in the cohort. For each donor, CD4 naive and CD4 memory were each given three plates, CD8 naive was given two plates, and CD8 memory was given one plate. To estimate repertoire size and how much clonotypes are shared between individuals, the study performed deep sequencing of blood TCR repertoires from roughly five healthy adults. To increase sequencing depth and limit assay-specific biases, TCR repertoire library preparation and sequencing were carried out by different laboratories using diverse techniques. Leukapheresis yielded between about 0.9 and 9 billion PBMCs per donor.

Taken from the germline V gene, the CDR1 and CDR2 loops are SGHTA and FQGNSA. There are 17 amino acids in the CDR3, from cysteine to phenylalanine inclusive. CDR3 DNA is the only sequence kept; it has 51 bases, read in frame from the first base. The germline V end is reduced by 5 bases and the J end by 0 bases; junction bases left unmatched: 10. With respect to this clone: It has no known antigen specificity. The record has no base qualities; no much larger clone is one base away.

What the authors observed across the whole study: Only blood was sampled, and tissue TCR repertoires likely differ from those in blood. Based on pairwise subsampling, the degree of clonotype sharing among donors was expected to be affected by sequencing depth. Estimated clonotype richness was generally larger for naive than for memory subsets. Higher generation probabilities were observed for clonotypes shared by all four sorted-subset donors than for non-shared clonotypes. Because the study included a small number of donors, the genetic and exposure-history diversity represented was limited. Even with the large sequencing depth, rarefaction of the sorted-subset datasets indicated that sequencing was incomplete. When several donors were compared, the shared fraction of clonotypes was 5% to 6.5% for naive CD4, around 3.6% for naive CD8, about 2.5% for memory CD4, and 0.4% for memory CD8.

Using the deep immunoSEQ assay, TCR CDR3 regions were amplified from genomic DNA by multiplex PCR. Genomic DNA extracted from each cell subset was distributed evenly over all wells of several immunoSEQ 96-well plates, and each plate served as one replicate. For sorted subsets, around 200 ng genomic DNA, equal to 25,000 to 35,000 T cell genomes, was loaded into each replicate PCR. The purified libraries were quantified using a Qubit 3.0 fluorometer, sized with a Bioanalyzer 2100, and then quantified again using the KAPA Library Quantification kit. A separate single-read 150-cycle Illumina NextSeq 550 flow cell was used to sequence each immunoSEQ 96-well plate. The study's own analysis went as follows. The immunoSEQ output contained only junctional sequences without quality scores, so filtering could not match that applied to full-length reads. Sequences were annotated with PyIR, a Python wrapper for IgBLAST v1.9, and V/J genes and CDR3 were assigned using IMGT germline references. Any read was removed if the V/J assignment was weak (E-value above 1e-6), the CDR3 was missing, or the read contained stop codons, out-of-frame junctions, or ambiguous translated residues. V3J clonotypes were defined as sequences sharing the same inferred V gene, J gene, and CDR3 amino acid sequence. To compute the percentage overlap between repertoires, the number of shared unique clonotypes was divided by the size of the smaller repertoire. Three approaches were used to assess repertoire richness: RTK rarefaction, the Chao1 estimator, and Recon v2.1 estimates of unobserved clonotypes. For all TCRbeta clonotypes obtained by the gDNA method from a handful of donors, generation probabilities were computed with OLGA. As stored in TCRdb, this immuneACCESS dataset retains in-frame rearrangements with V and J assigned. A fraction of the clones does not appear; measured against another copy, unresolved V genes explain less than half of the discrepancy, and the remainder lacks a known reason. D and trimming come from the DNA, and the V and J calls and clone size come from that table. The sample yields around 2.1 million clones; approximately 96% were counted once. Around 0.13% of the sample is taken by the ten largest.

Donors were healthy HIV-negative adults with no recently reported acute infections or vaccinations. Every donor was a Caucasian adult residing in Nashville, Tennessee, USA. Magnetic negative selection was used to enrich CD4+ T cells, after which naive cells were positively selected on CD45RA and the negative fraction became the memory subset. Blood was obtained by leukapheresis, after which PBMCs were separated by Ficoll-Histopaque density gradient centrifugation and cryopreserved in liquid nitrogen vapor phase. Analytical flow cytometry was used to check the purity and quantity of every magnetically sorted T cell population. Genomic DNA was isolated from every sorted fraction and measured by UV absorbance on a Nanodrop 2000c.

The receptor chain draws on TRBV7-2 and TRBJ1-3; a stretch of 7 junction bases matches TRBD1. The TCR was taken from a young man in good health. The sequenced sample consisted of naive CD4+ T cells sorted from blood. The cell subset or site label corresponds to: CD45RA+ positively selected. The CDR3: CASSPLPRGASGNTIYF. The nucleotide sequence reads as follows: TGTGCCAGCAGCCCACTACCCAGGGGGGCCTCTGGAAACACCATATATTTT.